This T cell receptor (beta chain) is drawn from a study of CD8 T cells in ankylosing spondylitis. V shed 6 bases and J shed 0 bases, with 9 bases lying between them. There are 13 residues in the CDR3. Germline V gene lookup returns CDR1 MDHEN and CDR2 SYDVKM. This clonotype was detected ten times or more. TCRdb fed the 5' RACE reads into MiXCR, producing one record per CDR3 protein. The sample lists roughly 130,000 distinct CDR3 sequences; 7% were seen once. This chain links TRBV28 with TRBJ2-7; no firm D call. The source of this sequence is a male donor with ankylosing spondylitis or in good health (not recorded which). Sequenced: blood, either unsorted or a sorted T cell fraction (not recorded which). The CDR3 is CASRVQSSYEQYF. The CDR3, as DNA: TGTGCCAGCAGGGTACAGAGCTCCTACGAGCAGTACTTC.